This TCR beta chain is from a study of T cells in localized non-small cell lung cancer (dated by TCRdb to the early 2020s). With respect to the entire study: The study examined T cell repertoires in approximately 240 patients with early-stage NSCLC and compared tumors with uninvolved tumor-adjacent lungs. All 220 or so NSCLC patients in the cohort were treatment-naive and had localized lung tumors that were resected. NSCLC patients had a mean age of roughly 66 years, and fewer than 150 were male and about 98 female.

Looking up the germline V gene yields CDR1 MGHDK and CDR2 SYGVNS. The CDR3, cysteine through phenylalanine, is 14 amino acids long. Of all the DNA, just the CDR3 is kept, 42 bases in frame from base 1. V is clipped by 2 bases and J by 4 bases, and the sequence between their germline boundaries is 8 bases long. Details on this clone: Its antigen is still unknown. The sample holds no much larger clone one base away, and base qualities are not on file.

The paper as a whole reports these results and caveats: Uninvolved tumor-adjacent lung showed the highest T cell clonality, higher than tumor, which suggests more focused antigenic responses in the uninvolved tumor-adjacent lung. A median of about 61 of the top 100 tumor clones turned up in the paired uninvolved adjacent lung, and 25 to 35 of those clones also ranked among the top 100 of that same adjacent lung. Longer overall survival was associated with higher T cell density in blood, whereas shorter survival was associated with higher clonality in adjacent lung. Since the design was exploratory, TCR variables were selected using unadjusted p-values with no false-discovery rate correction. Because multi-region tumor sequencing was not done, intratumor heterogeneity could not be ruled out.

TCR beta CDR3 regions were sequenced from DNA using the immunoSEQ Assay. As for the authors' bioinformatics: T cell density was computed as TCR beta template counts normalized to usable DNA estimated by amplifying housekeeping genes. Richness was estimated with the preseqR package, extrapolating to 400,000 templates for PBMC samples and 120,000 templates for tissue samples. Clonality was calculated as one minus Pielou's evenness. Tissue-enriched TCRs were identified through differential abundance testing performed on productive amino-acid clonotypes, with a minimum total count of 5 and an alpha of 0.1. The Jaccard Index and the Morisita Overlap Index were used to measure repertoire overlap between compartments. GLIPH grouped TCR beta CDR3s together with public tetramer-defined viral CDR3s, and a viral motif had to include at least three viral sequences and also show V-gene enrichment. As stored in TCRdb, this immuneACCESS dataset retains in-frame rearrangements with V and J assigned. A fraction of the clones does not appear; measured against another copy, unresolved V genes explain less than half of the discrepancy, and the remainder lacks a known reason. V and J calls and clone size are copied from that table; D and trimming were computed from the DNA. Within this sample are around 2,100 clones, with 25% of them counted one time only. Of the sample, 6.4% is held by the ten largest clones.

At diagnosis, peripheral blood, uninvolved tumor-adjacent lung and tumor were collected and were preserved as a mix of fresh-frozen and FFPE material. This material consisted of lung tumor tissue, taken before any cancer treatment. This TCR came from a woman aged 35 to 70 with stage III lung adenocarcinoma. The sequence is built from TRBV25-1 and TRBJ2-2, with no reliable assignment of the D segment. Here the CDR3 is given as CASSEVLFTGELFF. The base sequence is TGTGCCAGCAGTGAAGTTCTTTTCACCGGGGAGCTGTTTTTT.